One sample yielded the 24 T cell receptor beta chains listed below, sequenced in a study of T cells in Graves' hyperthyroidism and ophthalmopathy. From RNA transcripts, TCR beta CDR3 regions were amplified. HTBI primers were used for first-round RT-PCR of the TCR CDR3. TCRdb redid the calling of the multiplex PCR reads with MiXCR, one entry per CDR3 protein. The sample consists of 490,000 or so distinct CDR3 sequences, about 45% of them appearing once. Sequenced sample: peripheral blood or thyroid tissue (not recorded which). The receptor source for this set is an adult woman with Graves' disease, either hyperthyroidism or ophthalmopathy (not recorded which).

This clonotype appeared many times. The chain has TRBV20-1 and TRBJ1-1; no clear D. Trimming removed 1 base at V and 2 bases at J, with 11 bases between. Germline CDR1 DFQATT, CDR2 SNEGSKA (reference sequence). CDR3 size: 14 residues. The CDR3 region has the DNA TGCAGTGCTAGAGTACGACCAATTAACACTGAAGCTTTCTTT. Translation gives CSARVRPINTEAFF.

This clonotype was recorded at least ten times. The CDR3, as DNA: TGCGCCAGCAGCCAAGATTATCAACCCAATCAGCCCCAGCATTTT. Its translation is CASSQDYQPNQPQHF. V and J are TRBV4-3 and TRBJ1-5; D not certain. The CDR3 has 15 amino acids. Germline V gene data show CDR1 as LGHNA and CDR2 as YSLEER. Trimming left V 0 bases short and J 3 bases short, with 9 bases between.

This clonotype was counted many times. This chain links TRBV20-1 with TRBJ1-1; D remains ambiguous. In germline, CDR1 is DFQATT, CDR2 SNEGSKA (reference sequence). The V gene lost 1 base and the J gene lost 5 bases, with 8 bases spanning the gap. The CDR3 consists of 12 residues. CDR3 in amino acids: CSARGIWTEAFF. CDR3 DNA sequence: TGCAGTGCTAGAGGGATATGGACTGAAGCTTTCTTT.

This clonotype was counted many times. The chain combines TRBV20-1 with TRBJ2-5; D might be TRBD1 (6 bases). The CDR3 extends over 11 amino acids. V was trimmed by 6 bases and J by 4 bases, leaving 9 bases between them. CDR1 is DFQATT, CDR2 SNEGSKA, per germline (reference sequence). Here the CDR3 DNA reads TGCAGTGCGAACAGGGTAGAGACCCAGTACTTC. It yields the protein CSANRVETQYF.

In its sample, this clonotype was seen many times. This rearrangement joins TRBV10-3 to TRBJ2-7; D is unclear. CDR1 and CDR2 (germline): ENHRY, SYGVKD. V gave up 6 bases and J gave up 5 bases, with 8 bases separating them. The CDR3 runs to 11 residues. CDR3 DNA sequence: TGTGCCATCAGCAAAAGCGACGAGCAGTACTTC. Protein: CAISKSDEQYF.

This clonotype came up a few times. V is TRBV5-5 and J is TRBJ1-2; the D is unclear. In germline, CDR1 is SGHKS, CDR2 YYEKEE (reference sequence). CDR3 length equals 13 residues. Trimming took 3 bases from V and 8 from J, leaving 14 bases between them. The CDR3: CASSWESGYGYTF. Written as DNA, the CDR3 is TGTGCCAGCAGCTGGGAGTCGGGGTACGGCTACACCTTC.

There are many counts of this clonotype. This chain connects TRBV10-3 to TRBJ2-7, with 8 bases aligning to TRBD2. The V and J ends lost 5 bases and 3 bases, in that order; junction bases with no gene match: 12. This CDR3 comprises 16 residues. Germline CDR1 ENHRY, CDR2 SYGVKD. The DNA for the CDR3 is TGTGCCATCAGTCAGGGATCCCCGGGGGGGAACTACGAGCAGTACTTC. Its protein is CAISQGSPGGNYEQYF.

V and J are TRBV7-2 and TRBJ2-5, with D tentatively TRBD1 (6 bases). The CDR3 is made up of 14 amino acids. Germline CDR1 and CDR2: SGHTA and FQGNSA. V shed 5 bases and J shed 6 bases, with 16 bases lying between them. The CDR3 protein is CASSKRDTGKTQYF. The CDR3, as DNA: TGTGCCAGCAGCAAACGGGACACCGGGAAGACCCAGTACTTC.

This clonotype was observed at least ten times. V usage is TRBV19 and J usage is TRBJ1-1, with 8 bases identical to TRBD1. CDR1 and CDR2 from the germline V gene are LNHDA and SQIVND (reference sequence). The V gene end was trimmed by 3 bases and the J gene end by 8 bases; junction bases not matched to a gene: 5. CDR3 length: 13 residues. Written as DNA, the CDR3 is TGTGCCAGTAGTATTGCGTGGACAGGGGAAGCTTTCTTT. This codes for CASSIAWTGEAFF. Looking up the rest from reference TRBV19 and TRBJ1-1 gives the full variable domain: DGGITQSPKYLFRKEGQNVTLSCEQNLNHDAMYWYRQDPGQGLRLIYYSQIVNDFQKGDIAEGYSVSREKKESFPLTVTSAQKNPTAFYLCASSIAWTGEAFFGQGTRLTVV.

The V call is TRBV7-2, the J call TRBJ1-5, with D hard to call. Per germline, CDR1 SGHTA and CDR2 FQGNSA. The CDR3 contains 13 residues. V was shortened by 1 base and J by 5 bases, with 6 bases between the two germline ends. The chain's CDR3 is CASSLDAHQPQHF. The CDR3, as DNA: TGTGCCAGCAGCTTAGACGCCCATCAGCCCCAGCATTTT.

Regarding this clonotype: The junction departs from germline at one end; a sequencing error may be responsible. The chain uses TRBV10-2 and TRBJ2-7; D may match TRBD1 or TRBD2 (6 bases each). Germline lookup yields CDR1 WSHSY and CDR2 SAAADI. CDR3 length equals 11 residues. CDR3 sequence (DNA): TGTGCCAGCCTAAGGGGGGACGAGCAGTACTTC. It is translated as CASLRGDEQYF.

The chain has TRBV7-6 and TRBJ1-2; 9 bases are a match to TRBD1. This CDR3 is 15 amino acids long. V shed 5 bases and J 4 bases; nucleotides not matched to a gene: 8. Germline CDR1 SGHVS, CDR2 FNYEAQ. The CDR3 loop is CASSPGTGNVYGYTF. CDR3 in DNA: TGTGCCAGCAGCCCTGGGACAGGGAACGTCTATGGCTACACCTTC.

This chain connects TRBV19 to TRBJ1-1; D might be TRBD1 (5 bases). The CDR3 is 12 amino acids. The germline CDR1 and CDR2 sequences are LNHDA and SQIVND (reference sequence). Trimming pared 9 bases from V and 5 bases from J, leaving 13 bases between. CDR3 sequence: CARPSGGTEAFF. The CDR3 nucleotides are TGTGCCAGACCTTCTGGGGGAACTGAAGCTTTCTTT.

There are many counts of this clonotype. The genes are TRBV9 and TRBJ2-5; the D is unclear. Trimming took off 0 bases at V and 0 bases at J, with 9 bases between the two ends. This CDR3 region has 15 residues. Germline values: CDR1 SGDLS, CDR2 YYNGEE. Here the CDR3 reads CASSVDGFHQETQYF. CDR3 DNA sequence: TGTGCCAGCAGCGTAGATGGATTCCACCAAGAGACCCAGTACTTC.

CDR3 in DNA: TGTGCCAGCGGGACTAGCGGAACCGGGGAGCTGTTTTTT. It translates to CASGTSGTGELFF. The chain employs TRBV9 and TRBJ2-2, with 11 bases matching TRBD2. Unmatched junction bases numbered 1, after V lost 7 bases and J lost 5 bases. CDR1 and CDR2 (germline): SGDLS, YYNGEE. The CDR3 is 13 residues long.

There are a few counts of this clonotype. This chain's CDR3 is CASSLISGSLWYEQYF. CDR3 DNA sequence: TGTGCCAGCAGCTTAATCAGCGGTAGTTTGTGGTACGAGCAGTACTTC. This chain joins TRBV7-8 and TRBJ2-7; tentatively, D is TRBD2 (5 bases). The V gene lost 2 bases and the J gene lost 4 bases, with 18 bases spanning the gap. The CDR3 has 16 residues. Germline-derived CDR1 and CDR2 are SGHVS and FQNEAQ.

This clonotype was recorded at least ten times. The genes are TRBV12-3 or TRBV12-4 and TRBJ1-2; D may be TRBD1 (6 bases). The length of the CDR3 is 13 residues. V lost 6 bases and J 4 bases, leaving 12 bases between the germline ends. The CDR3 sequence: CASSRDTSYGYTF. The CDR3 nucleotides read TGTGCCAGCAGCCGGGACACCTCCTATGGCTACACCTTC.

The chain is built from TRBV6-4 and TRBJ2-5, with 7 bases that match TRBD1. CDR3 length: 16 amino acids. J gave up 1 base and V 0 bases, and 5 bases lay outside the gene matches. The germline CDR1 and CDR2 sequences are MRHNA and SNTAGT. CDR3 in amino acids: CASSDSVGQSQETQYF. The CDR3 DNA reads as TGTGCCAGCAGTGACTCGGTGGGACAGTCCCAAGAGACCCAGTACTTC.

J is TRBJ1-6 and V is TRBV20-1; D ambiguous. Germline assignment: CDR1 DFQATT and CDR2 SNEGSKA (reference sequence). The CDR3 consists of 16 residues. V was shortened by 0 bases and J by 1 base, with 10 bases between the two germline ends. The CDR3 bases are TGCAGTGCTAGAGATGAATATAGATCCTATAATTCACCCCTCCACTTT. Translating it yields CSARDEYRSYNSPLHF.

Points on this clonotype: Without the conserved terminal phenylalanine or tryptophan, this CDR3 likely stems from a read error. The chain recombines TRBV5-4 with TRBJ1-2, with a tentative D call TRBD1 (5 bases). This CDR3 has 13 amino acids. In germline, CDR1 is SGHNT, CDR2 YYREEE (reference sequence). The V and J ends lost 1 base and 7 bases respectively, with 11 bases between them. CDR3 region: CASSLQGAVGYTL. Written as DNA, the CDR3 is TGTGCCAGCAGCTTGCAGGGCGCGGTTGGCTACACCCTC.

This clonotype was observed a handful of times. The chain couples TRBV7-9 to TRBJ2-7; the D gene could be TRBD1 or TRBD2 (5 bases each). This CDR3 contains 14 residues. From germline, CDR1 is SEHNR and CDR2 FQNEAQ (reference sequence). Trimming took off 0 bases at V and 1 base at J, with 7 bases between the two ends. In DNA form, the CDR3 reads TGTGCCAGCAGCTTAGCGGGGGAGTCCTACGAGCAGTACTTC. It yields the protein CASSLAGESYEQYF.

The gene calls are TRBV7-9 and TRBJ1-6; D is perhaps TRBD1 (6 bases). Per the germline V gene, CDR1 is SEHNR and CDR2 is FQNEAQ (reference sequence). The CDR3 sequence is 17 residues long. Trimming cost V 1 base and J 4 bases, with 14 bases left between them. This chain's CDR3 is CASSLGDRPAYNSPLHF. For the CDR3, the DNA is TGTGCCAGCAGCTTAGGCGACAGGCCGGCATATAATTCACCCCTCCACTTT.

This clonotype showed up just once. V usage is TRBV2 and J usage is TRBJ2-5; D is perhaps TRBD2 (6 bases). The CDR3 runs to 12 residues. CDR1 is SNHLY, CDR2 FYNNEI, per germline. Trimming left V 8 bases short and J 1 base short, with 8 bases between. CDR3 in amino acids: CASLASQETQYF. The CDR3 nucleotides read TGTGCCAGCCTAGCGTCCCAAGAGACCCAGTACTTC.

This clonotype was seen a few times. The chain combines TRBV5-1 with TRBJ1-3; D is uncertain. Germline lookup yields CDR1 SGHRS and CDR2 YFSETQ. Trimming left V 4 bases short and J 3 bases short, with 14 bases between. CDR3 length equals 15 residues. The CDR3 is CASSAGLGYGNTIYF. CDR3 bases: TGCGCCAGCAGCGCCGGCCTGGGGTATGGAAACACCATATATTTT.